This TCR beta chain came from a study of early T cells in non-severe SARS-CoV-2 infection. Study-wide results and caveats: The matching step, a VDJdb search, favored anti-spike CD8 responses and missed private and CD4 specificities.

CDR1 SGHVS and CDR2 FQNEAQ come from the germline V gene. This CDR3 has 16 amino acids. Trimming removed 5 bases from V and 0 bases from J; junction bases left unmatched: 6. Separate cDNA molecules each had unique molecular identifiers attached to them. TCRdb processed the 5' RACE reads anew with MiXCR; each CDR3 protein has one entry. This sample carries roughly 100,000 distinct CDR3 sequences, approximately 12% of them seen once, and the ten largest clones take about 4.6%. At least ten counts were recorded for this clonotype. Its antigen is still unknown. The sequence derives from an adult who was a healthcare worker with PCR-confirmed SARS-CoV-2 infection or an uninfected control (not recorded which). V gene TRBV7-8 combines with J gene TRBJ2-7; TRBD2 matches at 11 bases. The input for sequencing was whole blood, taken at baseline. The DNA for the CDR3 is TGTGCCAGCAGCCTCCCTAGCGGGAGGTACTCCTACGAGCAGTACTTC. Translation: CASSLPSGRYSYEQYF.